Listed below are T cell receptor beta chains from one sample, sequenced in a study of OX40 agonist ivuxolimab in advanced cancers. Clones were read by immunoSEQ multiplex PCR, and TCRdb kept only the in-frame ones, dropping some. This sample has tens of thousands of clones, with about 80% found just once. The material was CD4+ or CD8+ T cells sorted from blood, obtained in a trial of the OX40 agonist ivuxolimab. Receptors were obtained from an adult with an advanced solid tumor such as melanoma, head and neck, liver or kidney cancer. Both conserved end residues are part of each CDR3.

>TRBV20-1|TRBJ2-3
CSAMWVDTQYF
>TRBV19|TRBJ1-2
CASSIGYGYTF
>TRBV28|TRBJ2-2
CASSLGLTSGSAGELFF
>TRBV6-1|TRBJ1-5
CASSEAGPKHF
>TRBV5-1|TRBJ1-5
CASSLMGVSNQPQHF
>TRBV19|TRBJ2-7
CASKRAGGTEHYEQYF
>TRBV4-1|TRBJ2-4
CASSQGRLGDGAKNIQYF
>TRBV6-1|TRBJ1-3
CASSEGPRSGNTIYF
>TRBV11-2|TRBJ2-5
CASSPRLAGGPRETQYF
>TRBV6-5|TRBJ2-4
CASSYSGSGVKNIQYF
>TRBV28|TRBJ2-7
CASSLSGQGAYEQYF
>TRBV19|TRBJ2-2
CASSIGTSGGPTGELFF
>TRBV11-2|TRBJ1-1
CASSRRGPDEAFF
>TRBV11-2|TRBJ1-1
CASSQGNEAFF
>TRBV7-2|TRBJ2-2
CASSPRQGGTGELFF
>TRBV7-9|TRBJ1-1
CASSLGPRHTEAFF
>TRBV7-2|TRBJ2-1
CASSLGVGRDEQFF
>TRBV27|TRBJ1-2
CASSSPGESYGYTF
>TRBV30|TRBJ2-2
CAWSERIPTGELFF
>TRBV27|TRBJ2-5
CASSSLETQYF
>TRBV29-1|TRBJ2-6
CGGSESSGANVLTF
>TRBV5-4|TRBJ2-3
CASSLPLAGVSLAF
>TRBV19|TRBJ1-5
CASSIIGQSNQPQHF
>TRBV6-1|TRBJ1-2
CASSGQGNYGYTF
>TRBV18|TRBJ1-1
CASRAGVGYTEAFF
>TRBV5-4|TRBJ2-3
CASSLLKLAGGTDTQYF
>TRBV5-1|TRBJ2-5
CASSPGASGRLQETQYF
>TRBV4-3|TRBJ1-2
CASSQDMGANYGYTF
>TRBV5-6|TRBJ2-7
CASSLVIAGEQYF
>TRBV28|TRBJ2-3
CASSPGLAGADTQYF
>TRBV27|TRBJ1-5
CASSLRQTSNQPQHF
>TRBV7-2|TRBJ2-3
CASSLGSGSSTDTQYF
>TRBV7-2|TRBJ1-5
CASSPPGGTSNQPQHF
>TRBV19|TRBJ1-2
CASSLQGQLGYTF
>TRBV18|TRBJ1-2
CASSPGGVNYGYTF
>TRBV2|TRBJ2-1
CASSLLAGTYNEQFF
>TRBV6-4|TRBJ1-1
CASRAQGAMNTEAFF
>TRBV19|TRBJ1-5
CASERQGPNQPQHF
>TRBV30|TRBJ1-2
CAWGGTSYGYTF
>TRBV14|TRBJ1-2
CASSHTRDSPKNGYTF
>TRBV5-1|TRBJ2-5
CASSFTGEETQYF
>TRBV12-5|TRBJ1-3
CASGLGTDGNTIYF
>TRBV30|TRBJ1-6
CAFGQGGNNSPLHF
>TRBV6-5|TRBJ1-3
CASSSWDPSSGNTIYF
>TRBV27|TRBJ1-2
CATRPRSGGVWGGYTF
>TRBV11-2|TRBJ2-1
CASSLVPSGGNEQFF
>TRBV5-4|TRBJ1-1
CASTSSRANTEAFF
>TRBV5-1|TRBJ2-1
CASSLVLAGVREQFF
>TRBV7-9|TRBJ1-5
CASRRGGGQPQHF
>TRBV18|TRBJ1-1
CASLQGAQGEAFF
>TRBV11-3|TRBJ1-5
CASSGTGGRQPQHF
>TRBV27|TRBJ1-1
CASSLGWTANTEAFF